This T cell receptor (beta chain) is drawn from a study of radiation and T cells in renal cell carcinoma. Findings and limits, study-wide: In blood, top tumor clones expanded by 2 weeks, shrinking by 4.

Assay used: immunoSEQ multiplex PCR; TCRdb lists only in-frame clones, some missing. The table shows about 130,000 clones, with approximately 90% occurring only once. Unmatched junction bases numbered 16, after V lost 4 bases and J lost 9 bases. CDR1 is MNHNS, CDR2 SASEGT, per germline. The CDR3 contains 16 residues. In the case of this clone: Its antigen remains unidentified.

Indicated time point: baseline pretreatment blood. Treatment reported: 15 Gy SBRT to primary tumor, nephrectomy 4 weeks later. The sequenced sample was blood, obtained from a patient whose treatment included radiotherapy and nephrectomy. This TCR derives from a woman in her forties or fifties with renal cell carcinoma. The chain carries TRBV6-1 and TRBJ1-2; 8 positions match TRBD1. The CDR3 protein is CASSVIPDRARRRYTF. The CDR3 DNA reads as TGTGCCAGCAGTGTAATCCCGGACAGGGCCCGTCGTCGCTACACCTTC.